These 6 T cell receptor beta chains came from one sample sequenced in a study of T cells in Graves' hyperthyroidism and ophthalmopathy (dated by TCRdb to between 2019 and 2020). The library was produced with multiplex PCR. Sequencing used an Illumina HiSeq 2000. Amplification of TCR beta CDR3 regions was carried out from RNA transcripts. For the first round of RT-PCR on the TCR CDR3, the HTBI primer set was used together with the Qiagen OneStep RT-PCR kit. Through fastp at Q25 and MiXCR, TCRdb rebuilt clones from the public reads, retaining in-frame beta chains. Every distinct CDR3 protein forms one entry, paired with its most common genes and DNA. Across this sample there are 500,000 or so distinct CDR3 sequences, with approximately 17% seen only once. Jointly, the top ten make up roughly a sixth of the sample. Specimen: blood. These receptors were obtained from a woman aged 18-29 years with Graves' ophthalmopathy.

This clonotype came up many times. The chain uses TRBV28 and TRBJ2-7; no reliable D call. The CDR3 covers 15 residues. Trimming shortened V by 4 bases and J by 0 bases, and 13 bases separated the two germline ends. Germline V CDR1 and CDR2: MDHEN, SYDVKM. CDR3 loop: CASSSNPRSSYEQYF. The CDR3 nucleotides are TGTGCCAGCAGTTCCAATCCCCGTAGCTCCTACGAGCAGTACTTC.

This clonotype was observed many times. The chain links TRBV3-1 to TRBJ2-5, with D unclear. Germline V CDR1 and CDR2: LGHDT, YNNKEL (reference sequence). The V and J ends lost 0 bases and 4 bases respectively, with 9 bases between them. The CDR3 has 14 residues. The CDR3 DNA reads TGTGCCAGCAGCCAAGATCGGTTTCTAGAGACCCAGTACTTC. Its protein is CASSQDRFLETQYF.

The chain uses TRBV5-1 and TRBJ2-5; 8 positions match TRBD2. This CDR3 comprises 18 residues. Germline CDR1 SGHRS, CDR2 YFSETQ. V trimming: 0 bases; J trimming: 5 bases; junction bases outside the gene matches: 15. In DNA, the CDR3 is TGCGCCAGCAGCTTGGCCTATCAGCCAGCGGGAGCTCTGGAGACCCAGTACTTC. It encodes CASSLAYQPAGALETQYF.

This clonotype appeared many times. The rearrangement joins TRBV7-9 to TRBJ1-5; D unclear. Germline-derived CDR1 and CDR2 are SEHNR and FQNEAQ (reference sequence). The CDR3 is 16 amino acids. Trimming stripped 5 bases from V and 2 bases from J, with 16 bases between. CDR3 protein: CASSPSTGRGNQPQHF. CDR3 DNA sequence: TGTGCCAGCAGCCCCTCGACGGGGAGGGGCAATCAGCCCCAGCATTTT.

The chain carries TRBV27 and TRBJ2-2; 8 bases are a match to TRBD1. CDR1 and CDR2 from the germline V gene are MNHEY and SMNVEV (reference sequence). Germline trimming cut 7 bases from V and 4 bases from J; bases unmatched to any gene: 8. The CDR3 sequence is 15 residues long. CDR3 nucleotide sequence: TGTGCCAGCAATTCCAGGGGGCGCGGCACCGGGGAGCTGTTTTTT. This gives the protein CASNSRGRGTGELFF.

This clonotype was counted between two and nine times. The J gene is TRBJ2-3, the V gene TRBV27, with 8 bases lining up with TRBD2. The length of the CDR3 is 16 residues. The junction had 11 bases not matched to a gene; V was cut back by 5 bases and J by 4 bases. Germline V gene sequence: CDR1 MNHEY, CDR2 SMNVEV (reference sequence). The CDR3 region is CASSPIAAGGADTQYF. CDR3 coding DNA: TGTGCCAGCAGTCCCATAGCGGCCGGGGGGGCAGATACGCAGTATTTT.